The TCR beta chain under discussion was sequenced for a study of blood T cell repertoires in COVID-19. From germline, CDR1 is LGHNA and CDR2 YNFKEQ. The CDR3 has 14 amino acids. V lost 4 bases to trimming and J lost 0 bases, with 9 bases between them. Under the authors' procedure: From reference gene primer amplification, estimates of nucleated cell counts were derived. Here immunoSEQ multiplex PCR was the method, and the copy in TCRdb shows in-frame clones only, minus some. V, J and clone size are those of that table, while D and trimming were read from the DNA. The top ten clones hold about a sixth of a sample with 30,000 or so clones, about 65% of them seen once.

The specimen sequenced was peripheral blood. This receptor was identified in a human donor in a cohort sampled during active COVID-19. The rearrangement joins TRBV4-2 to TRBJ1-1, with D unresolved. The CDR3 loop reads CASSPSSLNTEAFF. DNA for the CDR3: TGTGCCAGCAGCCCCAGTTCTTTGAACACTGAAGCTTTCTTT.